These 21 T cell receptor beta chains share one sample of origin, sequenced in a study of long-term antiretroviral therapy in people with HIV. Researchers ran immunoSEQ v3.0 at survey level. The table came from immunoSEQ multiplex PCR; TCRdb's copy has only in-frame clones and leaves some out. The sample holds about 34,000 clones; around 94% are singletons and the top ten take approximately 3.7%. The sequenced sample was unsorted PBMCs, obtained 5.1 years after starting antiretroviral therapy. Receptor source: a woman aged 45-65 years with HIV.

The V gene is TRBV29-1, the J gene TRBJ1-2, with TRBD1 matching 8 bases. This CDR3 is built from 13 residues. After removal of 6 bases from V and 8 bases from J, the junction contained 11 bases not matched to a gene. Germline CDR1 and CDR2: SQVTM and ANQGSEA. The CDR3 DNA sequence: TGCAGCGTGAAACAGGGGGTGTTTGGCGGCTACACCTTC. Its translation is CSVKQGVFGGYTF.

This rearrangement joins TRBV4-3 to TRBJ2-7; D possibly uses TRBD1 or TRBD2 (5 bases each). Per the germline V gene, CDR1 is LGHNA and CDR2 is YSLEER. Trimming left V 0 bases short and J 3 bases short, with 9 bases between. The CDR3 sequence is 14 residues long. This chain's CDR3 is CASSQDRDGYEQYF. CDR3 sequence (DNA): TGCGCCAGCAGCCAAGATCGGGACGGCTACGAGCAGTACTTC.

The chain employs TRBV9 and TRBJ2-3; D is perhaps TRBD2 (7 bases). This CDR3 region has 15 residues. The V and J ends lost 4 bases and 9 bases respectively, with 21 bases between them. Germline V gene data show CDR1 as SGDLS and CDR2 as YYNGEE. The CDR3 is CASSTRVGEGDTQYF. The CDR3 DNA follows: TGTGCCAGCAGCACCCGAGTCGGGGAGGGGGACACGCAGTATTTT. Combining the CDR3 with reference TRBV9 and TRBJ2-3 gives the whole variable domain DSGVTQTPKHLITATGQRVTLRCSPRSGDLSVYWYQQSLDQGLQFLIQYYNGEERAKGNILERFSAQQFPDLHSELNLSSLELGDSALYFCASSTRVGEGDTQYFGPGTRLTVL.

The CDR3: CASSQDLGNEQFF. CDR3 DNA: TGTGCCAGCAGCCAAGATCTCGGCAATGAGCAGTTCTTC. V gene TRBV14 combines with J gene TRBJ2-1; D call uncertain. This CDR3 has 13 amino acids. With 0 bases removed from V and 6 bases from J, the gap between germline ends came to 6 bases. In germline, CDR1 is SGHDN, CDR2 FVKESK.

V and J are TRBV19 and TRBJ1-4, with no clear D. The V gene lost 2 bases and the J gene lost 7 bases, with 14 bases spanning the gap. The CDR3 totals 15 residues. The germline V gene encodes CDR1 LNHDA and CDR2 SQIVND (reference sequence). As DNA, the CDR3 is TGTGCCAGTAGTATATTTTCGGGGAGGAGTGAAAAACTGTTTTTT. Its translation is CASSIFSGRSEKLFF. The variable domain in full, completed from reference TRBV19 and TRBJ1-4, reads DGGITQSPKYLFRKEGQNVTLSCEQNLNHDAMYWYRQDPGQGLRLIYYSQIVNDFQKGDIAEGYSVSREKKESFPLTVTSAQKNPTAFYLCASSIFSGRSEKLFFGSGTQLSVL.

The CDR3 DNA reads as TGTGCCAGCAAATGGGACCGGGACAGGGAGAACATTCAGTACTTC. This translates into CASKWDRDRENIQYF. The genes are TRBV2 and TRBJ2-4, with 9 nucleotides matching TRBD1. V shed 7 bases, J shed 7 bases, and the junction held 11 bases outside the gene matches. The CDR3 is 15 residues long. Germline V gives CDR1 SNHLY, CDR2 FYNNEI.

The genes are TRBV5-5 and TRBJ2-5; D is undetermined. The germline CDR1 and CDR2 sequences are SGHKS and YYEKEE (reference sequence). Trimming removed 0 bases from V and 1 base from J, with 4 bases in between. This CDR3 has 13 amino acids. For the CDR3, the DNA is TGTGCCAGCAGCTTGGGGGGCCAAGAGACCCAGTACTTC. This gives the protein CASSLGGQETQYF.

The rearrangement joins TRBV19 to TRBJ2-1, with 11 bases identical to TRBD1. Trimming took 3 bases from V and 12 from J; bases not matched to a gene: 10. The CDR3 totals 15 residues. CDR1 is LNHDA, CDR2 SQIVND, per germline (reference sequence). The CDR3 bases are TGTGCCAGTAGTATCCTCGGGACAGGGGGATCCCGGCAGTTCTTC. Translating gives CASSILGTGGSRQFF. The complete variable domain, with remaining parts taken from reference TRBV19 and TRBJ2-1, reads DGGITQSPKYLFRKEGQNVTLSCEQNLNHDAMYWYRQDPGQGLRLIYYSQIVNDFQKGDIAEGYSVSREKKESFPLTVTSAQKNPTAFYLCASSILGTGGSRQFFGPGTRLTVL.

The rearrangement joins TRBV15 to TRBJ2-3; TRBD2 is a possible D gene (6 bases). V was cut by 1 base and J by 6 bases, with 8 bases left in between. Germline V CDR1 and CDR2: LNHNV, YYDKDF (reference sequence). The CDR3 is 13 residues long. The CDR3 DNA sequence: TGTGCCACCAGCAGAGGGCTAGCGGATACGCAGTATTTT. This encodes CATSRGLADTQYF.

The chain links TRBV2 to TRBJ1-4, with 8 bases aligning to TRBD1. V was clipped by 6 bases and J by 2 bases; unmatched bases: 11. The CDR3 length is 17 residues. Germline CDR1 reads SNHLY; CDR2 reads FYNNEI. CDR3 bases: TGTGCCAGCAGAATGCGACAGGGGCTCTTCACTAATGAAAAACTGTTTTTT. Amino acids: CASRMRQGLFTNEKLFF.

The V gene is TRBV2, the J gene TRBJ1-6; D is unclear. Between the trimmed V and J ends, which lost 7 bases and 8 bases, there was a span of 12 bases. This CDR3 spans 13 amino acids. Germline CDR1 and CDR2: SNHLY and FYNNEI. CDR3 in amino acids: CASISQRDSPLHF. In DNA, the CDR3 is TGTGCCAGCATCTCGCAGAGGGATTCACCCCTCCACTTT.

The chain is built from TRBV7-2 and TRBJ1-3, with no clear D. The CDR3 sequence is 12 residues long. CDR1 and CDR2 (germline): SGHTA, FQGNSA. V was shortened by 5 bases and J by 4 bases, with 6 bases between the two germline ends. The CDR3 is CASSTQGNTIYF. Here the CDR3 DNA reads TGTGCCAGCAGCACACAGGGAAACACCATATATTTT.

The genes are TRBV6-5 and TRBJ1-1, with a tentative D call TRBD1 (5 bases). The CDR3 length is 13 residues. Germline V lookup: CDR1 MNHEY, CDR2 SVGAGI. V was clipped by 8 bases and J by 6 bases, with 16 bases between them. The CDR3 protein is CASGRERIAEAFF. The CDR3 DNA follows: TGTGCCAGCGGCAGGGAGCGGATCGCTGAAGCTTTCTTT.

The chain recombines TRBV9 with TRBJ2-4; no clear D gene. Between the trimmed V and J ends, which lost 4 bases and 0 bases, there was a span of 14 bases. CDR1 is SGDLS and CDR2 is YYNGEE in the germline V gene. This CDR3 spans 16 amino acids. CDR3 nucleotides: TGTGCCAGCAGCCCAACAGCGTCCCTAGCCAAAAACATTCAGTACTTC. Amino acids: CASSPTASLAKNIQYF. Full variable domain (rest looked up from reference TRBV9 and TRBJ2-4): DSGVTQTPKHLITATGQRVTLRCSPRSGDLSVYWYQQSLDQGLQFLIQYYNGEERAKGNILERFSAQQFPDLHSELNLSSLELGDSALYFCASSPTASLAKNIQYFGAGTRLSVL.

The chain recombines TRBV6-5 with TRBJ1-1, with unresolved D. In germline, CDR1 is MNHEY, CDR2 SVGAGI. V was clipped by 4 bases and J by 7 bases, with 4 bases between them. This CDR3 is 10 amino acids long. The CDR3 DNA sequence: TGTGCCAGCAGTTCCTTTGAAGCTTTCTTT. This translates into CASSSFEAFF.

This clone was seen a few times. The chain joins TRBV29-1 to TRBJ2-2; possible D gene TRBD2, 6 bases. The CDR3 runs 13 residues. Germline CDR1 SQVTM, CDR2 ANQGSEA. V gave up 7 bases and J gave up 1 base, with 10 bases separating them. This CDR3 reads CSAKGLNTGELFF. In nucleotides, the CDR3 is TGCAGCGCGAAGGGACTGAACACCGGGGAGCTGTTTTTT.

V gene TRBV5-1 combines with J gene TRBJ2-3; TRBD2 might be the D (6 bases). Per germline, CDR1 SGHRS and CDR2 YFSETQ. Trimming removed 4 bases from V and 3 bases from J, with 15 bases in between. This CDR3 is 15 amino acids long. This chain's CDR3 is CASSLASGGTDTQYF. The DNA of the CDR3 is TGCGCCAGCAGCCTAGCCTCTGGAGGGACAGATACGCAGTATTTT.

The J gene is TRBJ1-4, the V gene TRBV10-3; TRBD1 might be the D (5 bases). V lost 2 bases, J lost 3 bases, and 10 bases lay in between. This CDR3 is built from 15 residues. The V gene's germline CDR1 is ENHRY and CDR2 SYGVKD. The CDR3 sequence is CAISENRGPNEKLFF. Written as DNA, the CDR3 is TGTGCCATCAGTGAGAATAGGGGACCTAATGAAAAACTGTTTTTT.

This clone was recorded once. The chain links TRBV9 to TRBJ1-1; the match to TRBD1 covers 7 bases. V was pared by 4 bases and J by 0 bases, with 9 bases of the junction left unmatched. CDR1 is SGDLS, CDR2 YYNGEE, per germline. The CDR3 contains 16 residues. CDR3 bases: TGTGCCAGCAGCCGACAGGGAGGGGGAATGAACACTGAAGCTTTCTTT. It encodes CASSRQGGGMNTEAFF.

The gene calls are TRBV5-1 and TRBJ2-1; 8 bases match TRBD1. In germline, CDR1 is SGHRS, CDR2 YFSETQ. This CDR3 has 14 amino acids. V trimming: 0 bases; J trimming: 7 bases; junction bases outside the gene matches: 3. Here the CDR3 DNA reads TGCGCCAGCAGCTTGGGACAGGGGATGAATGAGCAGTTCTTC. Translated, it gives CASSLGQGMNEQFF. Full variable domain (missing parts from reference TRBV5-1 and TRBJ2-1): KAGVTQTPRYLIKTRGQQVTLSCSPISGHRSVSWYQQTPGQGLQFLFEYFSETQRNKGNFPGRFSGRQFSNSRSEMNVSTLELGDSALYLCASSLGQGMNEQFFGPGTRLTVL.

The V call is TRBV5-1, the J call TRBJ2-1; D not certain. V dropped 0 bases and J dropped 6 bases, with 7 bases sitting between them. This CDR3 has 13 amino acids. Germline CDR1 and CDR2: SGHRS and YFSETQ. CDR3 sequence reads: CASSLAGFNEQFF. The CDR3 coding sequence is TGCGCCAGCAGCTTGGCTGGGTTCAATGAGCAGTTCTTC.